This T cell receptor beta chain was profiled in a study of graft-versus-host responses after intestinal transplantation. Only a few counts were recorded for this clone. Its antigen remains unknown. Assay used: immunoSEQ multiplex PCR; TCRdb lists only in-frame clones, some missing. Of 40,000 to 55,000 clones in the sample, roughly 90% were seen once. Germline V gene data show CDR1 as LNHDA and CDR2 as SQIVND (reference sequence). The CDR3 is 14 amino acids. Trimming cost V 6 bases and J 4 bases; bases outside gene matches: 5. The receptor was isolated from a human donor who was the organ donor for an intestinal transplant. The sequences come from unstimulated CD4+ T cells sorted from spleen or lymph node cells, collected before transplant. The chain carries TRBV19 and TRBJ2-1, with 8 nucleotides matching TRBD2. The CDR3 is CASSRGGSYNEQFF. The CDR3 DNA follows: TGTGCCAGTAGCCGGGGGGGAAGTTACAATGAGCAGTTCTTC.